Listed below are T cell receptor beta chains from one sample, sequenced in a study of vaccination and CD4 T cells after COVID-19. TCRdb recomputed calls from the PCR reads with MiXCR, one row per CDR3 protein. This sample carries about 8,400 distinct CDR3 sequences, about 42% of them seen once, and the ten largest clones take about 20%. No antigen has been assigned to these receptors. Sample: CD4+ T cells from blood, cultured in vitro. The receptors stem from a human donor in good health. The CDR3 runs from the conserved cysteine through the conserved F or W. The D gene is left open where the match is weak. Clone size is given for some rows only: seen once, a few or many times, or a class if the clone is expanded.

clone_size	d_call	j_call	v_call	cdr3_aa	cdr3_nt
-	-	TRBJ1-2	TRBV27	CASTRTGGYGYTF	TGTGCCAGCACTCGGACGGGCGGCTATGGCTACACCTTC
-	TRBD1	TRBJ1-5	TRBV5-6	CASSSRDSHSNQPQHF	TGTGCCAGCAGCTCACGGGACAGCCATAGCAATCAGCCCCAGCATTTT
few	TRBD1	TRBJ2-3	TRBV20-1	CSGWTGTTDTQYF	TGCAGTGGGTGGACAGGAACCACAGATACGCAGTATTTT
-	TRBD2	TRBJ2-3	TRBV20-1	CSASFGAGGYTDTQYF	TGCAGTGCTAGTTTCGGAGCGGGAGGCTACACAGATACGCAGTATTTT
-	TRBD1	TRBJ1-1	TRBV7-9	CASSPPGQGRSEAFF	TGTGCCAGCAGCCCACCGGGACAGGGTCGTTCTGAAGCTTTCTTT
-	TRBD2	TRBJ2-7	TRBV11-1	CASSPEIGRPPYEQYF	TGTGCCAGCAGTCCGGAAATCGGGAGGCCACCCTACGAGCAGTACTTC
-	TRBD2	TRBJ2-3	TRBV7-2	CASSWGTSVLRDTQYF	TGTGCCAGCAGCTGGGGGACTAGCGTTCTTCGAGATACGCAGTATTTT
-	-	TRBJ2-7	TRBV7-8	CTSSSPGEQYF	TGTACCAGCAGCTCGCCGGGGGAGCAGTACTTC
-	TRBD1	TRBJ1-2	TRBV29-1	CSVWQGQGKRGYTF	TGCAGCGTTTGGCAGGGACAGGGAAAGCGGGGCTACACCTTC
-	-	TRBJ2-7	TRBV27	CASKYSRGLYEQYF	TGTGCCAGCAAGTATTCGCGGGGGCTCTACGAGCAGTACTTC
few	-	TRBJ1-2	TRBV7-9	CASSLGQYNYGYTF	TGTGCCAGCAGCTTAGGGCAGTATAACTATGGCTACACCTTC
-	-	TRBJ1-6	TRBV27	CASSWVARNSPLHF	TGTGCCAGCAGTTGGGTGGCGCGGAATTCACCCCTCCACTTT
few	TRBD1	TRBJ2-5	TRBV19	CASSIEHRQGRETQYF	TGTGCCAGTAGTATAGAGCACCGACAGGGCAGAGAGACCCAGTACTTC
-	TRBD1	TRBJ1-2	TRBV7-2	CASSTTGDYGYTF	TGTGCCAGCAGCACGACAGGGGACTATGGCTACACCTTC
-	-	TRBJ2-7	TRBV21-1	CALPTGTSGYPVSEQYF	TGTGCATTGCCCACCGGGACTAGCGGGTACCCAGTCTCGGAGCAGTACTTC
once	-	TRBJ1-1	TRBV14	CASSQSVRTTEAFF	TGTGCCAGCAGCCAATCGGTCAGGACCACTGAAGCTTTCTTT
few	-	TRBJ1-2	TRBV19	CASRADSYGYTF	TGTGCCAGTAGGGCGGACAGCTATGGCTACACCTTC
few	TRBD1	TRBJ2-7	TRBV11-2	CASSPVAQGAHEQYF	TGTGCCAGCAGCCCAGTCGCACAGGGGGCCCACGAGCAGTACTTC
-	TRBD1	TRBJ1-5	TRBV12-3/TRBV12-4	CASSPDRGRIQPQHF	TGTGCCAGCAGCCCGGACAGGGGAAGAATTCAGCCCCAGCATTTT
large	TRBD2	TRBJ2-1	TRBV6-1	CASTGASGRAFAPYNEQFF	TGTGCCAGCACAGGGGCTAGCGGGAGGGCCTTCGCCCCCTACAATGAGCAGTTCTTC
few	-	TRBJ2-3	TRBV7-2	CASSLPTGLADTQYF	TGTGCCAGCAGCTTACCGACAGGATTGGCGGATACGCAGTATTTT
-	-	TRBJ1-2	TRBV18	CASSRLGAEGYGYTF	TGTGCCAGCTCACGCCTGGGGGCAGAGGGGTATGGCTACACCTTC
-	-	TRBJ1-1	TRBV20-1	CSARGGGTEAFF	TGCAGTGCTAGGGGGGGGGGCACTGAAGCTTTCTTT
few	-	TRBJ1-1	TRBV6-2/TRBV6-3	CASSYGTYTEAFF	TGTGCCAGCAGTTACGGCACTTACACTGAAGCTTTCTTT
-	-	TRBJ1-1	TRBV15	CATSRDGDLLPSTAEAYF	TGTGCCACCAGCAGGGACGGGGACTTACTACCTTCAACCGCTGAAGCTTACTTT
-	-	TRBJ1-2	TRBV11-2	CASSPDTDGYTF	TGTGCCAGCAGCCCCGACACCGATGGCTACACCTTC
-	-	TRBJ2-2	TRBV11-2	CASSSLRDSTGELFF	TGTGCCAGCAGCTCCCTCCGGGATTCCACCGGGGAGCTGTTTTTT
few	-	TRBJ1-1	TRBV20-1	CSASEGRVKGTEAFF	TGCAGTGCTAGTGAGGGCAGGGTTAAAGGGACTGAAGCTTTCTTT
-	-	TRBJ2-3	TRBV19	CASSHFSADTQYF	TGTGCCAGTAGTCACTTCAGCGCAGATACGCAGTATTTT
-	-	TRBJ1-5	TRBV20-1	CSARMGGGNQPQHF	TGCAGTGCTAGAATGGGTGGGGGAAATCAGCCCCAGCATTTT
few	TRBD1	TRBJ1-2	TRBV20-1	CSALGQGRANYGYTF	TGCAGTGCGTTAGGACAGGGGCGGGCTAACTATGGCTACACCTTC
few	TRBD2	TRBJ2-7	TRBV2	CASRRLAGGYEQYF	TGTGCCAGCAGGAGACTAGCGGGAGGATACGAGCAGTACTTC
-	-	TRBJ2-3	TRBV20-1	CSARVTDTQYF	TGCAGTGCGCGGGTCACAGATACGCAGTATTTT
-	-	TRBJ1-2	TRBV29-1	CSVESGTFYGYTF	TGCAGCGTTGAAAGTGGGACATTCTATGGCTACACCTTC
-	TRBD2	TRBJ2-3	TRBV28	CASRTSGGPSTDTQYF	TGTGCCAGCAGAACTAGCGGGGGACCTAGCACAGATACGCAGTATTTT
-	-	TRBJ1-1	TRBV6-1	CASRVNTEAFF	TGTGCCAGTCGAGTGAACACTGAAGCTTTCTTT
-	-	TRBJ2-7	TRBV5-1	CASSFDAGHNYEQYF	TGCGCCAGCAGTTTTGACGCAGGACACAACTACGAGCAGTACTTC
few	-	TRBJ2-7	TRBV7-2	CASSLGSTYEQYF	TGTGCCAGCAGCTTAGGATCTACCTACGAGCAGTACTTC
-	-	TRBJ2-1	TRBV20-1	CSARDSGLATGNEQFF	TGCAGTGCTAGGGATTCGGGCCTAGCTACTGGCAATGAGCAGTTCTTC
-	-	TRBJ1-1	TRBV7-2	CASSLAGFRTEAFF	TGTGCCAGCAGCTTAGCGGGGTTCCGCACTGAAGCTTTCTTT
-	-	TRBJ2-7	TRBV20-1	CSARGSYSYEQYF	TGCAGTGCTAGAGGCAGTTACTCCTACGAGCAGTACTTC
-	-	TRBJ1-1	TRBV5-4	CASRPETESEAFF	TGTGCCAGCAGACCCGAGACTGAGTCTGAAGCCTTCTTT